This T cell receptor beta chain is from a study of blood T cells in healthy people across ages. Using a J-beta primer mix together with a sample-barcoded 5' primer, a second PCR was run for about 7 to 12 cycles. TCRdb passed the 5' RACE reads through MiXCR, listing each CDR3 protein once. The table lists about 780,000 distinct CDR3 sequences, about 47% of them singletons. A remark on this clonotype: Its antigen is still unknown.

PBMCs were isolated at a quantity of at least 7 million per sample. The amount of total RNA extracted per sample was at least 5.5 micrograms. Study-level points and caveats: No conclusive comparison of naive versus antigen-experienced cells was possible with unsorted PBMCs. Diversity was higher, and naive CD4+ cells more numerous, in long-lived donors than in aged donors.

This CDR3 is 15 amino acids long. Trimming took 5 bases from V and 0 from J; bases not matched to a gene: 5. Germline values: CDR1 DFQATT, CDR2 SNEGSKA (reference sequence). V is TRBV20-1 and J is TRBJ2-3; 10 bases are a match to TRBD1. Sample: blood. The receptor was derived from a man at least 80 years old in good health. The CDR3 region has the DNA TGCAGTGCTTCCGGACAGGGGGTGAGCACAGATACGCAGTATTTT. Residues: CSASGQGVSTDTQYF.